The 17 T cell receptor beta chains presented below share a single source sample, sequenced in a study of blood T cell repertoires in COVID-19. Libraries were prepared by immunoSEQ multiplex PCR; TCRdb keeps only in-frame clonotypes and omits some of them. There are about 170,000 clones in the sample; roughly 90% occur only once, and 7% lies in the top ten. The sequencing sample was made of PBMCs or T cells enriched from blood (not recorded which). Every receptor here comes from a woman between 50 and 59 years old who had recovered from COVID-19.

This sequence joins TRBV6-5 and TRBJ2-1; 7 bases are a match to TRBD2. Trimming took 2 bases from V and 15 from J; bases not matched to a gene: 10. Germline CDR1 is MNHEY and CDR2 is SVGAGI. The length of the CDR3 is 13 residues. In DNA, the CDR3 is TGTGCCAGCAGTTACGTTTCCAGCGGGACCCTGTTCTTC. Translation: CASSYVSSGTLFF.

This chain uses TRBV18 with TRBJ1-2; 10 nucleotides line up with TRBD1. Unmatched junction bases numbered 7, after V lost 3 bases and J lost 6 bases. This CDR3 spans 15 amino acids. Looked up from germline, CDR1 is KGHSH and CDR2 is LQKENI. The CDR3 DNA sequence: TGTGCCAGCTCACCCCCGGGACAGGGGAACCATGGCTACACCTTC. It specifies CASSPPGQGNHGYTF.

The rearrangement links TRBV11-2 to TRBJ2-2; TRBD1 agrees at 11 bases. Unmatched junction bases numbered 1, after V lost 3 bases and J lost 4 bases. CDR3 length equals 15 residues. Looked up from germline, CDR1 is SGHAT and CDR2 is FQNNGV. Here the CDR3 DNA reads TGTGCCAGCAGCTTCGGGACAGGGGGCACCGGGGAGCTGTTTTTT. It translates to CASSFGTGGTGELFF.

J is TRBJ1-5 and V is TRBV10-1; no clear D gene. The germline V and J ends were trimmed by 2 bases and 0 bases, with 17 bases remaining between them. The CDR3 is 18 amino acids. CDR1 is WNHNN and CDR2 is SYGVQD in the germline V gene (reference sequence). The CDR3, as DNA: TGCGCCAGCAGTGAGCGCGAGCGGCCCCCCCATAGCAATCAGCCCCAGCATTTT. It yields the protein CASSERERPPHSNQPQHF.

This chain links TRBV7-9 with TRBJ1-6; tentatively, D is TRBD1 (6 bases). The CDR3 has 14 residues. Trimming removed 5 bases at V and 8 bases at J, with 13 bases between. CDR1 and CDR2 from the germline V gene are SEHNR and FQNEAQ (reference sequence). This CDR3 is CASSRGRGDSPLHF. In DNA, the CDR3 is TGTGCCAGCAGCCGGGGCAGGGGTGATTCACCCCTCCACTTT.

V and J are TRBV5-4 and TRBJ2-1, with 13 positions matching TRBD2. The CDR3 runs to 20 residues. Germline assignment: CDR1 SGHNT and CDR2 YYREEE (reference sequence). V lost 0 bases, J lost 0 bases, and 9 bases stayed unmatched. CDR3 loop: CASSLVGTSGAQSSYNEQFF. The DNA for the CDR3 is TGTGCCAGCAGCTTGGTTGGGACTAGCGGGGCCCAAAGCTCCTACAATGAGCAGTTCTTC.

CDR3 sequence: CASSFAGQGARNEQFF. DNA for the CDR3: TGTGCCAGCAGCTTCGCGGGACAGGGGGCTCGTAATGAGCAGTTCTTC. This chain connects TRBV7-2 to TRBJ2-1; 12 bases fit TRBD1. The V segment lost 3 bases and the J segment 7 bases; nucleotides outside the gene matches: 7. CDR3 length: 16 amino acids. CDR1 and CDR2 from the germline V gene are SGHTA and FQGNSA.

This chain uses TRBV19 with TRBJ2-2; TRBD1 matches at 9 bases. The germline gives CDR1 LNHDA, CDR2 SQIVND (reference sequence). This CDR3 contains 17 residues. The V segment lost 5 bases and the J segment 2 bases; nucleotides outside the gene matches: 9. CDR3 DNA sequence: TGTGCCAGTAGTCCCGGGACAGGGAAAGGAAACACCGGGGAGCTGTTTTTT. Encoded protein: CASSPGTGKGNTGELFF.

J is TRBJ1-1 and V is TRBV5-1, with D perhaps matching TRBD1 (6 bases). The length of the CDR3 is 14 residues. Looked up from germline, CDR1 is SGHRS and CDR2 is YFSETQ. Trimming removed 3 bases at V and 6 bases at J, with 15 bases between. The CDR3, as DNA: TGCGCCAGCAGCTCCCCCCAGGGGCGGGCTGAAGCTTTCTTT. As protein: CASSSPQGRAEAFF. The full variable domain, its missing parts supplied by reference TRBV5-1 and TRBJ1-1, is KAGVTQTPRYLIKTRGQQVTLSCSPISGHRSVSWYQQTPGQGLQFLFEYFSETQRNKGNFPGRFSGRQFSNSRSEMNVSTLELGDSALYLCASSSPQGRAEAFFGQGTRLTVV.

The chain uses TRBV7-2 and TRBJ1-6, with 7 bases matching TRBD1. The germline V gene encodes CDR1 SGHTA and CDR2 FQGNSA. Losses at the gene ends were 1 base for V and 8 bases for J; bases not matched to a gene: 5. The CDR3 is made up of 15 amino acids. The CDR3 DNA is TGTGCCAGCAGCTTAGTAGGGGGCGGGGATTCACCCCTCCACTTT. Amino acids: CASSLVGGGDSPLHF.

V usage is TRBV6-5 and J usage is TRBJ1-5; no clear D. Trimming left V 2 bases short and J 1 base short, with 12 bases between. The CDR3 runs 16 residues. Germline CDR1 reads MNHEY; CDR2 reads SVGAGI. CDR3 in DNA: TGTGCCAGCAGTTACGGAGAGGGAAAGAGCAATCAGCCCCAGCATTTT. Residues: CASSYGEGKSNQPQHF.

The CDR3 here is CASSLGRGPTGELFF. CDR3 nucleotides: TGCGCCAGCAGCTTGGGCAGGGGGCCCACCGGGGAGCTGTTTTTT. V and J are TRBV5-1 and TRBJ2-2; 8 bases are shared with TRBD1. The J segment lost 4 bases and the V segment lost 0 bases, leaving 2 bases of the junction unmatched. The CDR3 is made up of 15 amino acids. CDR1 and CDR2 from the germline V gene are SGHRS and YFSETQ. The full variable domain, completed using reference TRBV5-1 and TRBJ2-2, is KAGVTQTPRYLIKTRGQQVTLSCSPISGHRSVSWYQQTPGQGLQFLFEYFSETQRNKGNFPGRFSGRQFSNSRSEMNVSTLELGDSALYLCASSLGRGPTGELFFGEGSRLTVL.

The chain has TRBV5-3 and TRBJ1-5; 12 bases agree with TRBD1. TRBV5-3 is known as an ORF, though its function is uncertain. Losses at the gene ends were 4 bases for V and 5 bases for J; bases not matched to a gene: 7. This CDR3 spans 16 amino acids. The CDR3 DNA reads TGTGCCAGAAGCGCAAAAGGGACAGGGGGCGATCAGCCCCAGCATTTT. This gives the protein CARSAKGTGGDQPQHF.

This chain connects TRBV6-4 to TRBJ1-5; D might be TRBD1 (6 bases). The germline V and J ends were trimmed by 4 bases and 5 bases, with 12 bases remaining between them. The CDR3 consists of 14 residues. Per the germline V gene, CDR1 is MRHNA and CDR2 is SNTAGT. This chain's CDR3 is CASSGQPGDQPQHF. CDR3 DNA sequence: TGTGCCAGCAGTGGACAGCCAGGGGATCAGCCCCAGCATTTT.

This clone showed up just once. V and J are TRBV9 and TRBJ2-1; D possibly corresponds to TRBD1 (5 bases). V lost 0 bases and J 5 bases, leaving 6 bases between the germline ends. This CDR3 has 13 amino acids. CDR1 is SGDLS and CDR2 is YYNGEE in the germline V gene. The CDR3 region is CASSVETDNEQFF. The CDR3 DNA reads TGTGCCAGCAGCGTAGAGACAGACAATGAGCAGTTCTTC.

The chain employs TRBV10-1 and TRBJ2-5; tentative D call: TRBD1 (5 bases). V shed 2 bases and J shed 8 bases, with 6 bases lying between them. Germline CDR1 and CDR2: WNHNN and SYGVQD (reference sequence). The CDR3 covers 11 residues. CDR3 sequence (DNA): TGCGCCAGCAGTGAGGGGGCAACCCAGTACTTC. Translated, it gives CASSEGATQYF.

This chain links TRBV6-5 with TRBJ2-1, with D unclear. This CDR3 comprises 13 residues. Trimming cost V 10 bases and J 6 bases, with 16 bases left between them. Germline V gene data show CDR1 as MNHEY and CDR2 as SVGAGI. The CDR3 is CATNPWLGNEQFF. The CDR3 region has the DNA TGTGCCACCAATCCGTGGCTAGGCAATGAGCAGTTCTTC.